Presented here are 13 T cell receptor beta chains from one specimen sequenced in a study of blood T cell repertoires in COVID-19. Using immunoSEQ multiplex PCR, the repertoire was profiled, and TCRdb retains in-frame clones only, with some absent. The repertoire has hundreds of thousands of clones, roughly 90% of them found once; the top ten carry roughly 8.9%. Sample: PBMCs or T cells enriched from blood (not recorded which). The receptor set was obtained from a woman aged 40-49 years who had recovered from COVID-19.

The rearrangement links TRBV7-8 to TRBJ2-7; 7 bases line up with TRBD1. V lost 5 bases, J lost 0 bases, and 7 bases stayed unmatched. The CDR3 contains 15 residues. CDR1 and CDR2 from the germline V gene are SGHVS and FQNEAQ. CDR3 DNA sequence: TGTGCCAGCAGCCCTCTGGCAGGGGGCTCCTACGAGCAGTACTTC. This codes for CASSPLAGGSYEQYF.

This chain uses TRBV29-1 with TRBJ2-2, with D possibly matching TRBD2 (5 bases). The germline gives CDR1 SQVTM, CDR2 ANQGSEA. The CDR3 has 14 amino acids. The V and J ends lost 3 bases and 1 base respectively, with 9 bases between them. This chain's CDR3 is CSVDRGGNTGELFF. Here the CDR3 DNA reads TGCAGCGTTGATAGAGGAGGGAACACCGGGGAGCTGTTTTTT.

The J gene is TRBJ2-3, the V gene TRBV7-3; D unclear. With 5 bases removed from V and 1 base from J, the gap between germline ends came to 16 bases. The CDR3 has 16 residues. From germline, CDR1 is SGHTA and CDR2 FQGTGA. This CDR3 reads CASSPGWAVGTDTQYF. The CDR3 nucleotides are TGTGCCAGCAGCCCCGGCTGGGCCGTCGGCACAGATACGCAGTATTTT.

The chain joins TRBV7-2 to TRBJ1-1; a possible D gene is TRBD1 (6 bases). CDR1 SGHTA and CDR2 FQGNSA come from the germline V gene. V was cut by 5 bases and J by 0 bases, with 16 bases left in between. This CDR3 has 16 amino acids. The CDR3 nucleotides read TGTGCCAGCAGCCTCAACCCTACAGGGCTGAACACTGAAGCTTTCTTT. Encoded protein: CASSLNPTGLNTEAFF.

The chain has TRBV2 and TRBJ2-7, with D unresolved. Germline loops: CDR1 SNHLY, CDR2 FYNNEI. The length of the CDR3 is 10 residues. V dropped 6 bases and J dropped 6 bases, with 6 bases sitting between them. The CDR3 region is CASRVSEQYF. The DNA of the CDR3 is TGTGCCAGCAGGGTGAGCGAGCAGTACTTC. Full variable domain (rest looked up from reference TRBV2 and TRBJ2-7): EPEVTQTPSHQVTQMGQEVILRCVPISNHLYFYWYRQILGQKVEFLVSFYNNEISEKSEIFDDQFSVERPDGSNFTLKIRSTKLEDSAMYFCASRVSEQYFGPGTRLTVT.

This chain connects TRBV27 to TRBJ2-3; no definite D call. The CDR3 spans 13 residues. CDR1 and CDR2 from the germline V gene are MNHEY and SMNVEV (reference sequence). The V end lost 1 base, the J end lost 2 bases, and 4 bases lay between the germline ends. For the CDR3, the DNA is TGTGCCAGCAGTTTATTCTTCACAGATACGCAGTATTTT. It specifies CASSLFFTDTQYF.

The chain is built from TRBV25-1 and TRBJ1-1; the match to TRBD1 covers 8 bases. V gave up 5 bases and J gave up 2 bases; unmatched junction bases: 7. CDR1 MGHDK and CDR2 SYGVNS come from the germline V gene. The CDR3 extends over 15 amino acids. This CDR3 reads CASSRPGQVNTEAFF. CDR3 bases: TGTGCCAGCAGTAGGCCGGGACAGGTTAACACTGAAGCTTTCTTT.

CDR3 nucleotide sequence: TGTGCCAGCAGTTTAACTGGCAGGGGTTCCTACGAGCAGTACTTC. It is translated as CASSLTGRGSYEQYF. The chain joins TRBV27 to TRBJ2-7; D is possibly TRBD1 (6 bases). The germline CDR1 and CDR2 sequences are MNHEY and SMNVEV (reference sequence). The CDR3 length is 15 residues. Trimming took 2 bases from V and 1 from J, leaving 12 bases between them.

This clone showed up just once. The CDR3 reads CAWSVLPGGNNEQFF. The CDR3 DNA follows: TGTGCCTGGAGTGTACTCCCGGGAGGGAACAATGAGCAGTTCTTC. The rearrangement uses TRBV30 and TRBJ2-1; 8 nucleotides agree with TRBD2. The germline gives CDR1 GTSNPN, CDR2 SVGIG (reference sequence). V was pared by 0 bases and J by 5 bases, with 6 bases of the junction left unmatched. This CDR3 contains 15 residues.

The sample holds one count of this clone. The CDR3 DNA is TGTGCCAGCAGCTTAGGGGGACAGGACTACGAGCAGTACTTC. Protein: CASSLGGQDYEQYF. The chain links TRBV7-9 to TRBJ2-7; TRBD1 aligns across 8 bases. CDR1 is SEHNR, CDR2 FQNEAQ, per germline (reference sequence). CDR3 length: 14 residues. V trimming: 1 base; J trimming: 3 bases; junction bases outside the gene matches: 2.

The chain is built from TRBV10-3 and TRBJ2-7; TRBD2 aligns across 14 bases. V trimming: 10 bases; J trimming: 5 bases; junction bases outside the gene matches: 7. CDR1 ENHRY and CDR2 SYGVKD come from the germline V gene. There are 14 residues in the CDR3. CDR3 loop: CATRPGLAGDEQYF. The CDR3 nucleotides are TGTGCCACCCGTCCGGGACTAGCGGGGGACGAGCAGTACTTC.

The chain is built from TRBV3-1 (or the pseudogene TRBV3-2) and TRBJ2-7, with TRBD2 matching 9 bases. CDR3 length: 16 residues. Germline V gives CDR1 LGHDT, CDR2 YNNKEL (reference sequence). The trim removed 0 bases at V and 3 bases at J, leaving 6 bases unmatched. The CDR3 DNA is TGTGCCAGCAGCCAAGATGTAGCTAGCGGGATCTACGAGCAGTACTTC. Protein sequence: CASSQDVASGIYEQYF.

The chain carries TRBV7-3 and TRBJ2-1; maybe TRBD1 (5 bases). This CDR3 region has 13 residues. V shed 5 bases and J shed 10 bases, with 15 bases lying between them. CDR1 and CDR2 from the germline V gene are SGHTA and FQGTGA. CDR3 protein: CASSPQGWGEQFF. The CDR3 nucleotides read TGTGCCAGCAGCCCCCAAGGCTGGGGCGAGCAGTTCTTC. Full variable domain (remainder filled in from reference TRBV7-3 and TRBJ2-1): GAGVSQTPSNKVTEKGKYVELRCDPISGHTALYWYRQSLGQGPEFLIYFQGTGAADDSGLPNDRFFAVRPEGSVSTLKIQRTERGDSAVYLCASSPQGWGEQFFGPGTRLTVL.